This T cell receptor (beta chain) was captured by sequencing in a study of cytomegalovirus exposure and HLA in healthy donors. Overall study context: An earlier analysis identified 120 million or so unique TCR beta sequences in about 179 million T cells. The study, taken as a whole, reports: Later analysis associated a missense DCLRE1C variant with TCR beta V- and J-gene trimming. Reports indicate that TCR beta sequences accurately predicted the HLA-A and HLA-B alleles of most subjects.

On this clone: Antigen unknown.

The PCR employed 60 Vbeta primers together with 13 Jbeta primers. The repertoire was sequenced with immunoSEQ multiplex PCR; TCRdb's copy has only in-frame clones and lacks some. This table holds 100,000 to 150,000 clones, about three quarters found once. The source material was PBMCs. This clonotype originated in a human donor in good health.

As DNA, the CDR3 is TGTGCCAGCAGCTTATGGGGGACTGGCTCTGGGGCCAACGTCCTGACTTTC. Residues: CASSLWGTGSGANVLTF. The chain combines TRBV11-2 with TRBJ2-6; TRBD2 might be the D (6 bases). Trimming shortened V by 2 bases and J by 0 bases, and 11 bases separated the two germline ends. Germline lookup yields CDR1 SGHAT and CDR2 FQNNGV. This CDR3 comprises 17 residues.